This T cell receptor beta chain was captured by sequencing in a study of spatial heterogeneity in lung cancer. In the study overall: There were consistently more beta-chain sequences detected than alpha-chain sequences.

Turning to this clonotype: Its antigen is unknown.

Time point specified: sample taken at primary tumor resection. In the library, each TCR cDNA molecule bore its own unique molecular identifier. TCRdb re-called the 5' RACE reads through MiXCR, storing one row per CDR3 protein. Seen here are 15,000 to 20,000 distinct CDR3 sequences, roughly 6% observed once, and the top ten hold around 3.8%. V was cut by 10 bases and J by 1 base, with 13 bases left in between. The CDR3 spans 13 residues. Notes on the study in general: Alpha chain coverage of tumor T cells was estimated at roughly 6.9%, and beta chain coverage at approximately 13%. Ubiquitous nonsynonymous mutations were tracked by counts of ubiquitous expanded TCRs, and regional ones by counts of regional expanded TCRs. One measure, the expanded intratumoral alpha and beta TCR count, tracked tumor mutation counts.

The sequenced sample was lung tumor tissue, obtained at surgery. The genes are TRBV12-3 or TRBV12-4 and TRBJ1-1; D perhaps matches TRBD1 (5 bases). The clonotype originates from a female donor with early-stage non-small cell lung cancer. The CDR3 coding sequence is TGTGCCATCCCCCCGGGGGGGAACACTGAAGCTTTCTTT. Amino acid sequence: CAIPPGGNTEAFF.